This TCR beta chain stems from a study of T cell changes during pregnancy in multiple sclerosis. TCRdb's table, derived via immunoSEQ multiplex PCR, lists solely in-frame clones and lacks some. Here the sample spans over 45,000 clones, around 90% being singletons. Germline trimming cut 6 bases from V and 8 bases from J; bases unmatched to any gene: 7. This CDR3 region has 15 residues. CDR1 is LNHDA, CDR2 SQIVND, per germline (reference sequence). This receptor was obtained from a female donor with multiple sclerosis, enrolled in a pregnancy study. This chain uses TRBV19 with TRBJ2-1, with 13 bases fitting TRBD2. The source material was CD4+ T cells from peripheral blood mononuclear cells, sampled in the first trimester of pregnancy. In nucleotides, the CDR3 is TGTGCCAGTAGCCCACTAGCGGGGGGGCCCGATGAGCAGTTCTTC. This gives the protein CASSPLAGGPDEQFF. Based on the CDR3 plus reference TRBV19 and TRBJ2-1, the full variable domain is DGGITQSPKYLFRKEGQNVTLSCEQNLNHDAMYWYRQDPGQGLRLIYYSQIVNDFQKGDIAEGYSVSREKKESFPLTVTSAQKNPTAFYLCASSPLAGGPDEQFFGPGTRLTVL.